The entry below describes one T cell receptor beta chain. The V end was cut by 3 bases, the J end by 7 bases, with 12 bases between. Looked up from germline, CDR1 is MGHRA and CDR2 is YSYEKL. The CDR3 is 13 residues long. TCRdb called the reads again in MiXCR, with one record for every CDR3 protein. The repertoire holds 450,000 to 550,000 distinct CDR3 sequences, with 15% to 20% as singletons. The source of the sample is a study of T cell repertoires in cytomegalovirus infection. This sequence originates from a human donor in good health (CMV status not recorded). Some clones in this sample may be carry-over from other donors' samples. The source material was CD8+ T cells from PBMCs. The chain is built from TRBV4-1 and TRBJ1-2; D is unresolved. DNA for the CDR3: TGCGCCAGCAGCCAGGTTGGCCAAAGTGGCTACACCTTC. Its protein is CASSQVGQSGYTF.